This section outlines one T cell receptor (beta chain) sequence together with its context. Its antigen is unidentified. This sample stems from a study of monozygotic twins with inflammatory bowel disease. Study conclusions and caveats: There was no support for any single strong signal or clonotype associated with IBD. IBD patients exhibited fewer clonotypes shared with other individuals than healthy twins, particularly with disease activity.

Making cDNA involved eight separate reactions per sample. For each CDR3 protein, TCRdb gives one entry from its re-call of the 5' RACE reads, without DNA. In total, the table holds fewer than 550,000 distinct CDR3 sequences. The CDR3 has 14 amino acids. Germline assignment: CDR1 DFQATT and CDR2 SNEGSKA (reference sequence). This chain joins TRBV20-1 and TRBJ2-2; TCRdb's D gene call, TRBD1, goes unchecked for lack of DNA. Specimen: blood. The sequence derives from a human donor with ulcerative colitis or Crohn's disease, or a healthy co-twin of an affected twin (not recorded which). The chain's CDR3 is CSARYRGNTGELFF.